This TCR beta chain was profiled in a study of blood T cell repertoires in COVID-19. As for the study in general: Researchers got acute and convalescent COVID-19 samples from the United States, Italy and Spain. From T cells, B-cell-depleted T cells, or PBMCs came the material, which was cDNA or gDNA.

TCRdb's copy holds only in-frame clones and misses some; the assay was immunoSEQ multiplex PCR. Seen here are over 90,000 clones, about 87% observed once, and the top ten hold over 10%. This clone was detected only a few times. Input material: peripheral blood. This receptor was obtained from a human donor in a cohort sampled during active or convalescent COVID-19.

This CDR3 reads CASSIRGTNEKLFF. The DNA of the CDR3 is TGTGCCAGTAGTATCAGGGGAACTAATGAAAAACTGTTTTTT. V usage is TRBV19 and J usage is TRBJ1-4, with a tentative D call TRBD1 (6 bases). Trimming stripped 3 bases from V and 1 base from J, with 6 bases between. The CDR3 runs 14 residues. CDR1 and CDR2 (germline): LNHDA, SQIVND (reference sequence).